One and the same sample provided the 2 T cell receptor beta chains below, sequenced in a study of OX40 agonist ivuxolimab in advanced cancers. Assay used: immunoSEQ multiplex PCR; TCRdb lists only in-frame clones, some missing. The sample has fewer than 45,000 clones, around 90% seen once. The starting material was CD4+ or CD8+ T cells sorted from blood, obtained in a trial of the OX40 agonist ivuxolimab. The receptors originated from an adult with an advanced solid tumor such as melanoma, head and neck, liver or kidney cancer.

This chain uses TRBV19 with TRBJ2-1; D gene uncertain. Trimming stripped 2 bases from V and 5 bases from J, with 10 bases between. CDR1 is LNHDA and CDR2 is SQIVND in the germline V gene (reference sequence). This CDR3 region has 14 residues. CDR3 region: CASSIRPAHNEQFF. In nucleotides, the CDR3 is TGTGCCAGTAGTATACGACCCGCTCACAATGAGCAGTTCTTC.

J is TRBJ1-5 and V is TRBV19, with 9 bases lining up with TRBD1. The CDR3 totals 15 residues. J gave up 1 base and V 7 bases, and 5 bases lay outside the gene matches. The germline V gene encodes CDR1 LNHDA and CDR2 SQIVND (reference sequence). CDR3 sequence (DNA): TGTGCCAGTATTTACAGGGGGCAGAGCAATCAGCCCCAGCATTTT. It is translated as CASIYRGQSNQPQHF.